This entry lists 3 T cell receptor beta chains sequenced from one sample in a study of blood T cell repertoires in COVID-19. Assay: immunoSEQ multiplex PCR; the TCRdb copy retains only in-frame clones and omits some. The sample lists tens of thousands of clones, 77% occurring once. Material for sequencing was peripheral blood. These receptors came from a human donor in a cohort sampled during active COVID-19.

The chain couples TRBV19 to TRBJ1-2; possibly TRBD1 for D (5 bases). CDR3 size: 15 residues. The V end was cut by 4 bases, the J end by 2 bases, with 14 bases between. Germline V gene lookup returns CDR1 LNHDA and CDR2 SQIVND (reference sequence). The chain's CDR3 is CASSRTSRGNYGYTF. The DNA of the CDR3 is TGTGCCAGTAGTAGGACTTCTCGGGGGAACTATGGCTACACCTTC.

The genes are TRBV19 and TRBJ2-2, with 9 bases aligning to TRBD2. This CDR3 contains 18 residues. The V gene end was trimmed by 3 bases and the J gene end by 4 bases; junction bases not matched to a gene: 12. CDR1 LNHDA and CDR2 SQIVND come from the germline V gene (reference sequence). The chain's CDR3 is CASSIGIAGDSSTGELFF. CDR3 nucleotides: TGTGCCAGTAGTATTGGGATAGCGGGAGACTCGAGCACCGGGGAGCTGTTTTTT.

V gene TRBV7-2 combines with J gene TRBJ2-1; 14 bases agree with TRBD2. This CDR3 has 15 residues. J was trimmed by 10 bases and V by 5 bases; bases with no gene match: 7. Germline V gene sequence: CDR1 SGHTA, CDR2 FQGNSA. The CDR3 is CASSMGLAGEREQFF. The CDR3 nucleotides are TGTGCCAGCAGCATGGGACTAGCGGGAGAGAGGGAGCAGTTCTTC.